The 26 T cell receptor beta chains presented below share a single source sample, sequenced in a study of blood T cell repertoires in COVID-19. Generated by immunoSEQ multiplex PCR, the TCRdb table keeps only in-frame clones and is missing some. Counted here are about 14,000 clones, around 83% occurring once; the ten biggest clones make up roughly a quarter. What was sequenced was peripheral blood. The receptors were gathered from a woman aged 45 to 65 with active or convalescent COVID-19.

The rearrangement links TRBV30 to TRBJ1-6; D remains unclear. Per germline, CDR1 GTSNPN and CDR2 SVGIG (reference sequence). This CDR3 is 13 amino acids long. V gave up 4 bases and J gave up 3 bases, with 7 bases separating them. Here the CDR3 DNA reads TGTGCCTGGAAGAACAGCTATAATTCACCCCTCCACTTT. It specifies CAWKNSYNSPLHF.

Remarks on this clone: The junction departs from the called germline gene at one end, perhaps through a read error. The chain uses TRBV7-7 and TRBJ2-1; TRBD2 matches at 13 bases. Germline V gives CDR1 SSHAT, CDR2 FNYEAQ (reference sequence). The CDR3 is 15 residues long. The CDR3 sequence is CASSKGLAGPNEQFF. In DNA, the CDR3 is TGTGCTAGCAGCAAGGGACTAGCGGGACCCAATGAGCAGTTCTTC.

The chain is built from TRBV4-1 and TRBJ2-2; 7 nucleotides align to TRBD2. The CDR3 is made up of 13 amino acids. Germline assignment: CDR1 MGHRA and CDR2 YSYEKL. The ends lost 8 bases at V and 8 bases at J; junction bases unmatched: 8. The CDR3 bases are TGCGCCAGCGGTGGGGAGGGGCTAGGGGAGCTGTTTTTT. This gives the protein CASGGEGLGELFF.

The rearrangement uses TRBV2 and TRBJ2-7; maybe TRBD1 (6 bases). V dropped 11 bases and J dropped 6 bases, with 20 bases sitting between them. Germline assignment: CDR1 SNHLY and CDR2 FYNNEI. The CDR3 is 13 amino acids. This CDR3 is CADEDTRGGEQYF. Written as DNA, the CDR3 is TGTGCCGACGAGGATACCAGGGGCGGCGAGCAGTACTTC.

This sequence joins TRBV28 and TRBJ2-6, with 7 positions matching TRBD2. J lost 1 base, V lost 6 bases, and 9 bases had no gene match. This CDR3 is built from 17 residues. Germline V gives CDR1 MDHEN, CDR2 SYDVKM. CDR3 in DNA: TGTGCCAGCAGCCAAAGGTTCGGGAGGTCTGGGGCCAACGTCCTGACTTTC. Protein sequence: CASSQRFGRSGANVLTF.

This chain links TRBV7-9 with TRBJ2-1, with TRBD2 matching 11 bases. The CDR3 is 15 residues long. The J segment lost 7 bases and the V segment lost 1 base, leaving 3 bases of the junction unmatched. Germline CDR1 reads SEHNR; CDR2 reads FQNEAQ (reference sequence). The CDR3 nucleotides read TGTGCCAGCAGCTTAGGTCTAGCGGGGGGAAATGAGCAGTTCTTC. Its translation is CASSLGLAGGNEQFF.

This sequence joins TRBV5-1 and TRBJ2-5; 11 bases fit TRBD2. After removal of 5 bases from V and 4 bases from J, the junction contained 7 bases not matched to a gene. This CDR3 region has 15 residues. Germline V gene sequence: CDR1 SGHRS, CDR2 YFSETQ. The CDR3 DNA reads TGCGCCAGCAGTAGCGGGGGGGCCTCGAGAGAGACCCAGTACTTC. Its protein is CASSSGGASRETQYF.

This clone has just a few counts. The chain employs TRBV7-9 and TRBJ2-5, with D possibly TRBD2 on 5 matching bases. Trimming cost V 1 base and J 4 bases, with 10 bases left between them. Germline V gene data show CDR1 as SEHNR and CDR2 as FQNEAQ (reference sequence). The CDR3 consists of 14 residues. Here the CDR3 reads CASSLVSERETQYF. The CDR3 DNA sequence: TGTGCCAGCAGCTTAGTTAGCGAAAGAGAGACCCAGTACTTC.

The chain couples TRBV7-2 to TRBJ1-4, with D maybe TRBD1 (6 bases). Germline loops: CDR1 SGHTA, CDR2 FQGNSA. The CDR3 runs to 13 residues. V lost 3 bases and J 8 bases, leaving 10 bases between the germline ends. CDR3 sequence reads: CASSFAGTEKLFF. The CDR3 DNA reads TGTGCCAGCAGCTTCGCCGGGACAGAAAAACTGTTTTTT.

The genes are TRBV5-5 and TRBJ2-1; D gene uncertain. The CDR3 has 13 residues. V was clipped by 0 bases and J by 6 bases, with 7 bases between them. Germline lookup yields CDR1 SGHKS and CDR2 YYEKEE (reference sequence). The CDR3 DNA sequence: TGTGCCAGCAGCTTGGCCGGTTCCAATGAGCAGTTCTTC. Protein: CASSLAGSNEQFF.

The J gene is TRBJ2-7, the V gene TRBV28; 9 nucleotides align to TRBD2. There are 16 residues in the CDR3. The V gene end was trimmed by 3 bases and the J gene end by 0 bases; junction bases not matched to a gene: 6. Per germline, CDR1 MDHEN and CDR2 SYDVKM. In DNA form, the CDR3 reads TGTGCCAGCAGTTTTGCCCTAGCGGGACTCTCCTACGAGCAGTACTTC. Amino acid sequence: CASSFALAGLSYEQYF. Combining the CDR3 with reference TRBV28 and TRBJ2-7 gives the whole variable domain DVKVTQSSRYLVKRTGEKVFLECVQDMDHENMFWYRQDPGLGLRLIYFSYDVKMKEKGDIPEGYSVSREKKERFSLILESASTNQTSMYLCASSFALAGLSYEQYFGPGTRLTVT.

V is TRBV30 and J is TRBJ2-7, with 7 nucleotides matching TRBD1. Germline-derived CDR1 and CDR2 are GTSNPN and SVGIG (reference sequence). CDR3 size: 14 residues. Losses at the gene ends were 5 bases for V and 3 bases for J; bases not matched to a gene: 10. The CDR3 DNA sequence: TGTGCCTGGTACCCTAGGGGACAGAGCTACGAGCAGTACTTC. Amino acids: CAWYPRGQSYEQYF.

This rearrangement joins TRBV5-1 to TRBJ2-3, with 9 bases lining up with TRBD2. Trimming at V came to 0 bases and at J to 0 bases, leaving 8 bases not matched to a gene. Germline-derived CDR1 and CDR2 are SGHRS and YFSETQ. The CDR3 loop spans 18 amino acids. CDR3 region: CASSLAPASGISTDTQYF. The CDR3 nucleotides are TGCGCCAGCAGCTTGGCCCCGGCTAGCGGGATAAGCACAGATACGCAGTATTTT.

This clone has a handful of counts. This sequence joins TRBV11-2 and TRBJ2-5; the match to TRBD2 covers 13 bases. CDR3 length: 15 residues. Looked up from germline, CDR1 is SGHAT and CDR2 is FQNNGV. Germline trimming cut 6 bases from V and 5 bases from J; bases unmatched to any gene: 6. The CDR3 spells CASSQLAGGRETQYF. CDR3 coding DNA: TGTGCCAGCAGTCAACTAGCGGGAGGGAGGGAGACCCAGTACTTC.

The chain uses TRBV29-1 and TRBJ1-4, with a possible D match to TRBD1 (5 bases). Germline V gene sequence: CDR1 SQVTM, CDR2 ANQGSEA. Trimming removed 5 bases at V and 5 bases at J, with 6 bases between. CDR3 size: 11 residues. CDR3 loop: CSVRGNEKLFF. The CDR3 region has the DNA TGCAGCGTTCGGGGGAATGAAAAACTGTTTTTT.

This clone was detected once. The rearrangement links TRBV18 to TRBJ1-6; TRBD1 aligns across 10 bases. Germline values: CDR1 KGHSH, CDR2 LQKENI. The trim removed 0 bases at V and 5 bases at J, leaving 1 base unmatched. CDR3 size: 16 residues. DNA of the CDR3: TGTGCCAGCTCACCACCCGGGACAGGGGATAATTCACCCCTCCACTTT. It codes for CASSPPGTGDNSPLHF.

The chain is built from TRBV9 and TRBJ1-1; 7 positions agree with TRBD1. The CDR3 is 14 residues long. V lost 3 bases to trimming and J lost 5 bases; unmatched junction nucleotides: 7. CDR1 and CDR2 from the germline V gene are SGDLS and YYNGEE. The CDR3 sequence: CASSAQTGNTEAFF. The CDR3 DNA reads as TGTGCCAGCAGCGCGCAGACAGGGAATACTGAAGCTTTCTTT. Based on the CDR3 plus reference TRBV9 and TRBJ1-1, the full variable domain is DSGVTQTPKHLITATGQRVTLRCSPRSGDLSVYWYQQSLDQGLQFLIQYYNGEERAKGNILERFSAQQFPDLHSELNLSSLELGDSALYFCASSAQTGNTEAFFGQGTRLTVV.

This clone has only one observation. V gene TRBV4-2 combines with J gene TRBJ1-1; D is possibly TRBD1 (6 bases). The V and J ends lost 0 bases and 8 bases respectively, with 10 bases between them. The CDR3 runs 13 residues. CDR1 LGHNA and CDR2 YNFKEQ come from the germline V gene. The CDR3 region is CASSQEPDSEAFF. The CDR3, as DNA: TGTGCCAGCAGCCAAGAACCGGACAGCGAAGCTTTCTTT.

The rearrangement links TRBV9 to TRBJ2-3, with 8 nucleotides matching TRBD2. Germline lookup yields CDR1 SGDLS and CDR2 YYNGEE. The CDR3 runs to 16 residues. With V trimmed by 0 bases and J by 5 bases, 8 bases remained unmatched. CDR3 in DNA: TGTGCCAGCAGCGTAGCGGGAGGGGGGGCTGGAGATACGCAGTATTTT. This sequence encodes CASSVAGGGAGDTQYF.

This clone has just a few counts. The chain combines TRBV28 with TRBJ1-3; possibly TRBD1 for D (6 bases). The CDR3 is made up of 15 amino acids. The germline V gene encodes CDR1 MDHEN and CDR2 SYDVKM. Trimming pared 6 bases from V and 0 bases from J, leaving 12 bases between. The CDR3 sequence: CASRSTGFSGNTIYF. The CDR3 DNA reads as TGTGCCAGCAGGAGTACAGGGTTCTCTGGAAACACCATATATTTT.

The chain employs TRBV4-1 and TRBJ1-5; no definite D call. The V gene's germline CDR1 is MGHRA and CDR2 YSYEKL. V was pared by 0 bases and J by 4 bases, with 7 bases between. There are 14 residues in the CDR3. The CDR3 reads CASSQDRGNQPQHF. CDR3 in DNA: TGCGCCAGCAGCCAAGATCGAGGGAATCAGCCCCAGCATTTT.

The rearrangement joins TRBV5-4 to TRBJ2-7; 14 bases are a match to TRBD2. The V gene end was trimmed by 3 bases and the J gene end by 7 bases; junction bases not matched to a gene: 9. The CDR3 runs to 16 residues. Germline CDR1 is SGHNT and CDR2 is YYREEE (reference sequence). The CDR3 nucleotides are TGTGCCAGCAGCTATCTGGGACTAGCGGGAGCTCAAGAGCAGTACTTC. Protein: CASSYLGLAGAQEQYF.

The CDR3 loop reads CSVTTSGSMDEKLFF. In DNA, the CDR3 is TGCAGCGTTACAACCTCCGGGTCCATGGATGAAAAACTGTTTTTT. The rearrangement uses TRBV29-1 and TRBJ1-4, with D hard to call. Germline V gene lookup returns CDR1 SQVTM and CDR2 ANQGSEA. There are 15 residues in the CDR3. V lost 5 bases to trimming and J lost 6 bases, with 19 bases between them. Combining the CDR3 with reference TRBV29-1 and TRBJ1-4 gives the whole variable domain SAVISQKPSRDICQRGTSLTIQCQVDSQVTMMFWYRQQPGQSLTLIATANQGSEATYESGFVIDKFPISRPNLTFSTLTVSNMSPEDSSIYLCSVTTSGSMDEKLFFGSGTQLSVL.

The J gene is TRBJ1-4, the V gene TRBV2, with D possibly TRBD1 on 5 matching bases. Trimming shortened V by 6 bases and J by 0 bases, and 11 bases separated the two germline ends. The CDR3 contains 15 residues. Germline lookup yields CDR1 SNHLY and CDR2 FYNNEI. DNA for the CDR3: TGTGCCAGCAGACCGACAGCCACAACTAATGAAAAACTGTTTTTT. Protein product: CASRPTATTNEKLFF. The entire variable domain, with the rest obtained from reference TRBV2 and TRBJ1-4, is as follows: EPEVTQTPSHQVTQMGQEVILRCVPISNHLYFYWYRQILGQKVEFLVSFYNNEISEKSEIFDDQFSVERPDGSNFTLKIRSTKLEDSAMYFCASRPTATTNEKLFFGSGTQLSVL.

A few counts support this clone. The chain recombines TRBV6-1 with TRBJ1-6; D gene unclear. Trimming removed 3 bases from V and 15 bases from J, with 12 bases in between. Per germline, CDR1 MNHNS and CDR2 SASEGT. The CDR3 contains 12 residues. The DNA of the CDR3 is TGTGCCAGCAGTGATACTTCGGGTTTCCTCCACTTT. Protein product: CASSDTSGFLHF.

This clone was observed once. The V and J genes are TRBV28 and TRBJ2-3, with TRBD2 matching 10 bases. Per the germline V gene, CDR1 is MDHEN and CDR2 is SYDVKM. CDR3 length: 16 residues. J was trimmed by 3 bases and V by 7 bases; bases with no gene match: 10. CDR3 coding DNA: TGTGCCAGCATTCCTGCTAGCGGGAGATCGACAGATACGCAGTATTTT. It encodes CASIPASGRSTDTQYF.